This TCR beta chain was identified during a study of STAT5B mutations in CD4+ large granular lymphocyte leukemia. Points from the study as a whole: 25% of private leukemic clonotypes occurred rarely in other patients' non-leukemic repertoires. 8/27 top patient clones versus 2/35 control clones were TRBV06-family. Without putative leukemic clones, patient CD4-sorted repertoires remained more clonal than healthy CD4+ repertoires.

This was a survey-level run. TCRdb keeps only in-frame clones here, not all; method: immunoSEQ multiplex PCR. The sample has roughly 25,000 clones, 74% seen once. V lost 4 bases and J lost 0; bases outside the gene matches: 8. CDR3 length: 16 residues. Germline V gives CDR1 SGHTA, CDR2 FQGNSA. Remarks on this clone: What it recognizes is unknown.

Source material: CD4+ T cells from blood buffy coats. The sequence derives from a human donor in good health. This chain links TRBV7-2 with TRBJ1-1; 7 nucleotides align to TRBD1. CDR3 loop: CASSSRTGRVNTEAFF. The DNA for the CDR3 is TGTGCCAGCAGCTCTAGGACAGGACGGGTGAACACTGAAGCTTTCTTT.